This T cell receptor beta chain is from a study of cytomegalovirus exposure and HLA in healthy donors. In the case of this clone: Its antigen is currently unknown.

The PCR had 60 Vbeta and 13 Jbeta primers. Profiling relied on immunoSEQ multiplex PCR, and the TCRdb table lists in-frame clones only, not all of them. The sample lists around 170,000 clones; 65% to 80% were seen once. Study findings and constraints: The classifier reportedly diagnosed cytomegalovirus status with high sensitivity and specificity. According to a later analysis, most TCR beta chains associated with CMV appeared HLA-restricted. In a later analysis, V- and J-gene trimming of beta chains associated with a DCLRE1C missense variant, replicated independently.

This CDR3 is built from 17 residues. Losses at the gene ends were 3 bases for V and 4 bases for J; bases not matched to a gene: 8. Germline values: CDR1 SGHVS, CDR2 FNYEAQ. V gene TRBV7-6 combines with J gene TRBJ2-2, with 10 bases that match TRBD2. The sample taken for sequencing was PBMCs. This clonotype was obtained from a woman in her fifties or sixties in good health and CMV-seropositive. The CDR3, as DNA: TGTGCCAGCAGCTTCGGAGCGGGAGGGCCAGGCACCGGGGAGCTGTTTTTT. It yields the protein CASSFGAGGPGTGELFF.